A single sample gave rise to the 21 T cell receptor beta chains below, sequenced in a study of blood T cell repertoires in COVID-19. The table came from immunoSEQ multiplex PCR; TCRdb's copy has only in-frame clones and leaves some out. This repertoire shows more than 85,000 clones, roughly 75% found once; its top ten account for almost 4.5%. The material sequenced was peripheral blood. The receptors were sampled from a human donor in a cohort sampled during active or convalescent COVID-19.

The V and J genes are TRBV12-3 or TRBV12-4 and TRBJ2-1, with 7 bases lining up with TRBD2. The CDR3 covers 12 residues. With V trimmed by 0 bases and J by 10 bases, 0 bases remained unmatched. DNA for the CDR3: TGTGCCAGCAGTTTAGCCGGGGGGGAGCAGTTCTTC. It specifies CASSLAGGEQFF.

This clone has a handful of counts. The genes are TRBV24-1 and TRBJ2-1; tentatively, D is TRBD1 (6 bases). The CDR3 covers 16 residues. The germline V gene has CDR1 KGHDR and CDR2 SFDVKD. V dropped 4 bases and J dropped 6 bases, with 18 bases sitting between them. CDR3 sequence: CATSDPNRVVSNEQFF. The CDR3 DNA reads TGTGCCACCAGTGACCCCAACAGGGTTGTCAGCAATGAGCAGTTCTTC.

This clone was counted only a few times. The chain employs TRBV9 and TRBJ2-7; D call uncertain. V was shortened by 4 bases and J by 0 bases, with 11 bases between the two germline ends. The CDR3 has 14 amino acids. Germline-derived CDR1 and CDR2 are SGDLS and YYNGEE. Here the CDR3 DNA reads TGTGCCAGCAGCCGCGCTTCTTCCTCCTACGAGCAGTACTTC. The encoded protein is CASSRASSSYEQYF.

This clone was seen a handful of times. V usage is TRBV18 and J usage is TRBJ1-1; a possible D gene is TRBD1 (5 bases). This CDR3 contains 13 residues. Trimming removed 0 bases at V and 6 bases at J, with 8 bases between. From germline, CDR1 is KGHSH and CDR2 LQKENI. DNA of the CDR3: TGTGCCAGCTCACCACCGGACACCCCTGAAGCTTTCTTT. As protein: CASSPPDTPEAFF.

CDR3 DNA sequence: TGTGCCAGCTCCTCACTCGGGGGGCTGCCAGATACGCAGTATTTT. Translated: CASSSLGGLPDTQYF. The genes are TRBV18 and TRBJ2-3; a possible D gene is TRBD2 (7 bases). Germline values: CDR1 KGHSH, CDR2 LQKENI. The CDR3 loop spans 15 amino acids. The V end was cut by 6 bases, the J end by 4 bases, with 17 bases between. The full variable domain, in which reference TRBV18 and TRBJ2-3 provide the parts outside the CDR3, is NAGVMQNPRHLVRRRGQEARLRCSPMKGHSHVYWYRQLPEEGLKFMVYLQKENIIDESGMPKERFSAEFPKEGPSILRIQQVVRGDSAAYFCASSSLGGLPDTQYFGPGTRLTVL.

This clone was detected only a few times. The chain combines TRBV28 with TRBJ1-5; no clear D gene. V lost 7 bases to trimming and J lost 0 bases, with 4 bases between them. The CDR3 covers 12 residues. CDR1 and CDR2 from the germline V gene are MDHEN and SYDVKM. The CDR3, as DNA: TGTGCCAGCACCCGTAGCAATCAGCCCCAGCATTTT. Amino acid sequence: CASTRSNQPQHF.

The V and J genes are TRBV4-3 and TRBJ2-2; the match to TRBD2 covers 7 bases. CDR1 and CDR2 (germline): LGHNA, YSLEER. The J segment lost 2 bases and the V segment lost 3 bases, leaving 6 bases of the junction unmatched. The CDR3 totals 16 residues. The CDR3 reads CASSHPRGRNTGELFF. CDR3 nucleotide sequence: TGCGCCAGCAGCCATCCGCGCGGGAGAAACACCGGGGAGCTGTTTTTT.

This clone was recorded a few times. V is TRBV6-6 and J is TRBJ2-1, with D possibly being TRBD2 (5 bases). The CDR3 has 14 residues. The V end was cut by 7 bases, the J end by 3 bases, with 13 bases between. Per the germline V gene, CDR1 is MNHNY and CDR2 is SVGAGI (reference sequence). The CDR3 bases are TGTGCCAGCACCTCGGGGAGCGGCTACAATGAGCAGTTCTTC. Its translation: CASTSGSGYNEQFF.

In this sample, this clone turned up a few times. This chain connects TRBV25-1 to TRBJ1-4, with D perhaps TRBD1 (5 bases). This CDR3 contains 14 residues. Germline V gives CDR1 MGHDK, CDR2 SYGVNS. V was trimmed by 4 bases and J by 4 bases, leaving 10 bases between them. CDR3 in amino acids: CASSVPGNNEKLFF. In DNA form, the CDR3 reads TGTGCCAGCAGTGTCCCAGGGAATAATGAAAAACTGTTTTTT.

Comments on this clone: Compared with germline, one end of the junction differs, possibly owing to a read error. The chain links TRBV13 to TRBJ2-5; D may be TRBD2 (6 bases). Germline V gene sequence: CDR1 PRHDT, CDR2 FYEKMQ (reference sequence). This CDR3 region has 16 residues. The CDR3 is CASSSRLGVFQGTQYF. The CDR3 nucleotides are TGTGCCAGCAGCAGCAGACTAGGGGTGTTCCAAGGGACCCAGTACTTC.

The V and J genes are TRBV7-8 and TRBJ2-1, with 9 bases identical to TRBD2. Germline CDR1 reads SGHVS; CDR2 reads FQNEAQ. V was clipped by 8 bases and J by 8 bases; unmatched bases: 10. The CDR3 loop spans 14 amino acids. CDR3 DNA sequence: TGTGCCAGCGAGGGGCGGGGGGGTACTTATGAGCAGTTCTTC. Encoded protein: CASEGRGGTYEQFF.

The chain is built from TRBV6-5 and TRBJ1-4; possible D gene TRBD1, 5 bases. The V end lost 8 bases, the J end lost 8 bases, and 21 bases lay between the germline ends. CDR3 length equals 15 residues. The germline CDR1 and CDR2 sequences are MNHEY and SVGAGI. Here the CDR3 DNA reads TGTGCCAGCCGGACCAACTGGGGGGGGAAGGAAAAACTGTTTTTT. Encoded protein: CASRTNWGGKEKLFF.

The gene calls are TRBV5-4 and TRBJ2-7; D might be TRBD2 (5 bases). The V and J ends lost 4 bases and 4 bases respectively, with 15 bases between them. The germline gives CDR1 SGHNT, CDR2 YYREEE (reference sequence). The CDR3 sequence is 14 residues long. CDR3 coding DNA: TGTGCCAGCAGCCGCGGGCCGCAGGTTTACGAGCAGTACTTC. It is translated as CASSRGPQVYEQYF.

This chain joins TRBV5-8 and TRBJ1-5; 7 nucleotides match TRBD1. The junction had 7 bases not matched to a gene; V was cut back by 4 bases and J by 6 bases. The CDR3 loop spans 14 amino acids. CDR1 is SGHTS and CDR2 is YDEGEE in the germline V gene. The CDR3 DNA reads TGTGCCAGCAGCCTAGACAGGGCGGGTCAGCCCCAGCATTTT. Amino acids: CASSLDRAGQPQHF.

About this clone: Other DNA sequences in this sample translate to the same CDR3. The V gene is TRBV29-1, the J gene TRBJ2-3; TRBD1 aligns across 10 bases. Germline V gene lookup returns CDR1 SQVTM and CDR2 ANQGSEA. The length of the CDR3 is 14 residues. V dropped 4 bases and J dropped 2; count of bases not matched to a gene: 3. CDR3 amino acids: CSVVGTGVTDTQYF. CDR3 nucleotides: TGCAGCGTTGTCGGGACAGGGGTCACAGATACGCAGTATTTT.

A single count supports this clone. The gene calls are TRBV18 and TRBJ2-2; D perhaps matches TRBD1 (5 bases). CDR1 KGHSH and CDR2 LQKENI come from the germline V gene. The CDR3 runs to 13 residues. The V gene lost 3 bases and the J gene lost 7 bases, with 9 bases spanning the gap. In nucleotides, the CDR3 is TGTGCCAGCTCACCTGGACACGTCGGGGAGCTGTTTTTT. As protein: CASSPGHVGELFF.

V and J are TRBV6-2 or TRBV6-3 and TRBJ2-7; 8 bases line up with TRBD2. Germline V lookup: CDR1 MNHEY, CDR2 SVGEGT. Trimming removed 2 bases from V and 1 base from J; junction bases left unmatched: 4. CDR3 length equals 15 residues. CDR3 in DNA: TGTGCCAGCAGTTACGTTAGCGGGATATCCTACGAGCAGTACTTC. It is translated as CASSYVSGISYEQYF.

The chain uses TRBV19 and TRBJ1-5; D gene unclear. The CDR3 is 14 amino acids. Looked up from germline, CDR1 is LNHDA and CDR2 is SQIVND (reference sequence). V was cut by 1 base and J by 5 bases, with 9 bases left in between. The CDR3 nucleotides read TGTGCCAGTAGTATAGGTGGGCTTGATCAGCCCCAGCATTTT. It specifies CASSIGGLDQPQHF.

This chain joins TRBV19 and TRBJ2-4; no clear D gene. Germline V gene sequence: CDR1 LNHDA, CDR2 SQIVND (reference sequence). The CDR3 runs to 15 residues. Trimming stripped 2 bases from V and 2 bases from J, with 10 bases between. CDR3 in DNA: TGTGCCAGTAGTATACGGCTAGTACCCAAAAACATTCAGTACTTC. It translates to CASSIRLVPKNIQYF.

CDR3 sequence: CAWSVGGGNTEAFF. CDR3 sequence (DNA): TGTGCCTGGAGTGTTGGGGGAGGGAACACTGAAGCTTTCTTT. This chain connects TRBV30 to TRBJ1-1, with D possibly being TRBD1 (5 bases). V lost 0 bases, J lost 1 base, and 9 bases lay in between. Germline loops: CDR1 GTSNPN, CDR2 SVGIG (reference sequence). CDR3 length equals 14 residues.

The chain has TRBV4-1 and TRBJ2-5; D possibly corresponds to TRBD2 (5 bases). The CDR3 loop spans 15 amino acids. Per germline, CDR1 MGHRA and CDR2 YSYEKL. Trimming took 1 base from V and 4 from J, leaving 13 bases between them. CDR3 loop: CASSQVAGLRETQYF. Here the CDR3 DNA reads TGCGCCAGCAGCCAAGTGGCAGGACTGAGAGAGACCCAGTACTTC.